The rows below give T cell receptor beta chains drawn from one sample of a study of early stage breast cancer tumors. Produced via immunoSEQ multiplex PCR; TCRdb's table is partial and in-frame only. The sample shows roughly 60,000 clones, around 80% of them seen only once. The sample consisted of blood. The receptors derive from a person aged 30-39 years with breast cancer. Each CDR3 is given with its conserved first and last residue. The D gene is left open where the match is weak. Only part of the rows carry a size: once, few, many, or a class if the clone is expanded.

V: TRBV6-5; D: NA; size: NA; J: TRBJ2-5; DNA: TGTGCCAGCAGTTACTCGACGGGGGTCCCCGAGACCCAGTACTTC; CDR3: CASSYSTGVPETQYF
V: TRBV6-4; D: TRBD2; size: NA; J: TRBJ2-3; DNA: TGTGCCAGCAGAGCTCGTATAGCGGGAGGCGATACGCAGTATTTT; CDR3: CASRARIAGGDTQYF
V: TRBV7-2; D: NA; size: few; J: TRBJ1-2; DNA: TGTGCCAGCAGCGGGGACGTATCCTATGGCTACACCTTC; CDR3: CASSGDVSYGYTF
V: TRBV7-2; D: TRBD1; size: NA; J: TRBJ2-1; DNA: TGTGCCAGCAGCCGCCGAGGACAGGGGGCAGATGAGCAGTTCTTC; CDR3: CASSRRGQGADEQFF
V: TRBV7-2; D: NA; size: NA; J: TRBJ1-3; DNA: TGTGCCAGCAGCTTAGGACTGTTCTCTGGAAACACCATATATTTT; CDR3: CASSLGLFSGNTIYF
V: TRBV2; D: NA; size: NA; J: TRBJ2-7; DNA: TGTGCCAGCAGGAGGGAAAGGAGAGGGAGCTCCTACGAGCAGTACTTC; CDR3: CASRRERRGSSYEQYF
V: TRBV6-4; D: TRBD2; size: NA; J: TRBJ2-2; DNA: TGTGCCAGCAGTGTTTCGGGAGGGGACACCGGGGAGCTGTTTTTT; CDR3: CASSVSGGDTGELFF
V: TRBV7-3; D: TRBD1; size: NA; J: TRBJ2-1; DNA: TGTGCCAGCAGCTTAGACAGGGCCCTATACAATGAGCAGTTCTTC; CDR3: CASSLDRALYNEQFF
V: TRBV18; D: NA; size: once; J: TRBJ2-7; DNA: TGTGCCAGCTCACCACCGGGTGGGGGTCACGAGCAGTACTTC; CDR3: CASSPPGGGHEQYF
V: TRBV10-2; D: TRBD1; size: NA; J: TRBJ2-3; DNA: TGCGCCAGCATGGGACAGGGGTTGAAAGGGTATCCTACAGATACGCAGTATTTT; CDR3: CASMGQGLKGYPTDTQYF
V: TRBV4-1; D: NA; size: once; J: TRBJ2-7; DNA: TGCGCCAGCAGCCCGACCAGGTTTTACTACGAGCAGTACTTC; CDR3: CASSPTRFYYEQYF
V: TRBV27; D: TRBD2; size: NA; J: TRBJ2-7; DNA: TGTGCCAGCAGGGCCCGGACTAGCGGCTACGAGCAGTACTTC; CDR3: CASRARTSGYEQYF
V: TRBV7-3; D: NA; size: NA; J: TRBJ2-7; DNA: TGTGCCAGCAGCCAGGGACTTTTCTACGAGCAGTACTTC; CDR3: CASSQGLFYEQYF
V: TRBV19; D: NA; size: NA; J: TRBJ2-1; DNA: TGTGCCAGTAGTTCCGGGACTGTCAATGAGCAGTTCTTC; CDR3: CASSSGTVNEQFF
V: TRBV19; D: TRBD2; size: NA; J: TRBJ2-7; DNA: TGTGCCAGTAACTCCCTAGGCGGGGGTACCTACGAGCAGTACTTC; CDR3: CASNSLGGGTYEQYF
V: TRBV6-1; D: NA; size: NA; J: TRBJ1-3; DNA: TGTGCCAGCAGTCCCGCGGGGGCCTCTGGAAACACCATATATTTT; CDR3: CASSPAGASGNTIYF
V: TRBV4-1; D: NA; size: once; J: TRBJ2-5; DNA: TGCGCCAGCAGCCAAGATTTCTTCTCAGGGAAAGGATCCTACTTC; CDR3: CASSQDFFSGKGSYF
V: TRBV19; D: NA; size: NA; J: TRBJ2-3; DNA: TGTGCCAGTAGTATGGGTATCGGGGGCGTAGGGGATACGCAGTATTTT; CDR3: CASSMGIGGVGDTQYF
V: TRBV10-3; D: NA; size: NA; J: TRBJ2-2; DNA: TGTGCCATCAGGGACCACCGGGCGAACACCGGGGAGCTGTTTTTT; CDR3: CAIRDHRANTGELFF
V: TRBV4-3; D: TRBD2; size: NA; J: TRBJ2-1; DNA: TGCGCCAGCAGCCCGTTAGCGGGAGGGCATGATGAGCAGTTCTTC; CDR3: CASSPLAGGHDEQFF
V: TRBV19; D: TRBD1; size: NA; J: TRBJ1-1; DNA: TGTGCCAGTACTGAACAGGGGGGGTCGAACACTGAAGCTTTCTTT; CDR3: CASTEQGGSNTEAFF
V: TRBV11-2; D: NA; size: NA; J: TRBJ2-7; DNA: TGTGCCAGCAGCTTAGATCTGGGTAGGCAGGCCCTCTACGAGCAGTACTTC; CDR3: CASSLDLGRQALYEQYF
V: TRBV5-4; D: NA; size: few; J: TRBJ1-3; DNA: TGTGCCAGCAGCCCGGACCTCTCGACAGTTGGAAACACCATATATTTT; CDR3: CASSPDLSTVGNTIYF